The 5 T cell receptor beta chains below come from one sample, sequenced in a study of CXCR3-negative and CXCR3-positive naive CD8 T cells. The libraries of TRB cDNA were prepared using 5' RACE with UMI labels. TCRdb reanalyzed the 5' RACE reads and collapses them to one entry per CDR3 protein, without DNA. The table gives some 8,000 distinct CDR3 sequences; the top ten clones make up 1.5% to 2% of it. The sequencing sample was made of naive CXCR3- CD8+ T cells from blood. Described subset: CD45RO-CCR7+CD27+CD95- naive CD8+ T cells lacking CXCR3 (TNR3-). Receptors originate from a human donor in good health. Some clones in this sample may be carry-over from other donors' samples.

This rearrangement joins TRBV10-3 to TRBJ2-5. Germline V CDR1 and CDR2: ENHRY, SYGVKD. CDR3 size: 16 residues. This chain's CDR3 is CAISESGRGGPETQYF.

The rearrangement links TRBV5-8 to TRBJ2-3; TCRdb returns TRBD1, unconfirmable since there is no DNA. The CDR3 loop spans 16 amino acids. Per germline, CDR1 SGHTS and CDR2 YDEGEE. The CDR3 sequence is CASSLDPGGTTDTQYF. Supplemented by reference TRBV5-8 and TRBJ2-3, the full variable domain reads EAGVTQSPTHLIKTRGQQATLRCSPISGHTSVYWYQQALGLGLQFLLWYDEGEERNRGNFPPRFSGRQFPNYSSELNVNALELEDSALYLCASSLDPGGTTDTQYFGPGTRLTVL.

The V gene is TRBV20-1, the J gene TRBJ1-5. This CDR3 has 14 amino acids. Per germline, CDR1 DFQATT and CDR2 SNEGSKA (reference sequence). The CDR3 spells CSASHDYSNQPQHF.

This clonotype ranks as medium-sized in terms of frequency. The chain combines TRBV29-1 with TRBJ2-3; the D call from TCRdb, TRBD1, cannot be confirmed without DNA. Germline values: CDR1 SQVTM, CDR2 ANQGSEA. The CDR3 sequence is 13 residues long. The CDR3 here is CSVEEGQGDTQYF.

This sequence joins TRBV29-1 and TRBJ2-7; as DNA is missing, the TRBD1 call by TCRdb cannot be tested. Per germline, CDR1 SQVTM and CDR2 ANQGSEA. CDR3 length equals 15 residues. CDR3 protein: CSVLGTGGEGNEQYF.